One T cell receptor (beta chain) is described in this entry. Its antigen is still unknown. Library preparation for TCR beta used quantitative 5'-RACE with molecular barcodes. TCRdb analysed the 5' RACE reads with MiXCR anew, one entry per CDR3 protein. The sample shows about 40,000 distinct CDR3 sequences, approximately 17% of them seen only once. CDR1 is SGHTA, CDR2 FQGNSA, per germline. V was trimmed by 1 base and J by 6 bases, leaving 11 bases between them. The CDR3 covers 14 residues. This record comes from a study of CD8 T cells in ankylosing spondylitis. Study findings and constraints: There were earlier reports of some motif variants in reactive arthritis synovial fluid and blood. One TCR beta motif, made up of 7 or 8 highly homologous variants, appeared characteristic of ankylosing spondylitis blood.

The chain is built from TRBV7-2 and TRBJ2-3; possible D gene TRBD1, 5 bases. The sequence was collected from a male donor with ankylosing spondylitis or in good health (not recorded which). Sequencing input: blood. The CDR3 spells CASSLVSAGDTQYF. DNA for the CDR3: TGTGCCAGCAGCTTAGTCTCGGCAGGGGATACGCAGTATTTT.